This T cell receptor beta chain was recorded in a study of T cell responses to AZD1222 COVID-19 vaccine. Study-level findings and limits: Without day 14 samples, only post-peak T cell repertoires were studied.

CDR3 length: 15 amino acids. V lost 2 bases to trimming and J lost 0 bases, with 7 bases between them. CDR1 MNHEY and CDR2 SMNVEV come from the germline V gene (reference sequence). Of note for this clone: Its matching antigen is unknown.

Here immunoSEQ multiplex PCR was the method, and the copy in TCRdb shows in-frame clones only, minus some. Of about 130,000 clones in the sample, roughly 87% were seen once. Sequenced material: peripheral blood, taken 28 days after the second AZD1222 dose. The receptor comes from an adult who received the AZD1222 COVID-19 vaccine. The V gene is TRBV27, the J gene TRBJ1-4, with no clear D. CDR3 nucleotide sequence: TGTGCCAGCAGTTTAATTGCCCCAACTAATGAAAAACTGTTTTTT. It yields the protein CASSLIAPTNEKLFF.